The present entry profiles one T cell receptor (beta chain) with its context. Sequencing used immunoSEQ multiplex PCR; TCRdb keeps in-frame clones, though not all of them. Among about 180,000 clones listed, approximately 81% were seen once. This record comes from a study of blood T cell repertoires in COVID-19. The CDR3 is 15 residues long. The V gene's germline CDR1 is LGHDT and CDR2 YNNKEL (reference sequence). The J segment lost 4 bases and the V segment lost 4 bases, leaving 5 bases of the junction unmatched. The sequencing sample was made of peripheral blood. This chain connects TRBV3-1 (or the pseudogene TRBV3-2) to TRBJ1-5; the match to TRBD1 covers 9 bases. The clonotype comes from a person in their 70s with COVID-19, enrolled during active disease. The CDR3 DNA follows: TGTGCCAGCAGCCTTACAGGGGGCAGGAATCAGCCCCAGCATTTT. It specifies CASSLTGGRNQPQHF.